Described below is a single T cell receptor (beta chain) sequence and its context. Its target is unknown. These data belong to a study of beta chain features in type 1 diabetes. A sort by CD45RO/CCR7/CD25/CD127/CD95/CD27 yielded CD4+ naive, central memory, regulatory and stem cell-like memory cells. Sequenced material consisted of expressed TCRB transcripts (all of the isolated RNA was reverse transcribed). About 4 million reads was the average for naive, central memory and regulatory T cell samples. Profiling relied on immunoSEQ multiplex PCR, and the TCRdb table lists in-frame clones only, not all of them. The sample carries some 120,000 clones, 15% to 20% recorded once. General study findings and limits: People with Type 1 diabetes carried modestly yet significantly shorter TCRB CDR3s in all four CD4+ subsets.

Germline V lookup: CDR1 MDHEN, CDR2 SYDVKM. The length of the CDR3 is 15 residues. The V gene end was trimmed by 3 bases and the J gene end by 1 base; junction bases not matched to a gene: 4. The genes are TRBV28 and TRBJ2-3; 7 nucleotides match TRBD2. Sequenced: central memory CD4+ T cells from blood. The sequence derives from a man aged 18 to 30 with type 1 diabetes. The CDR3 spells CASSLRGRGTDTQYF. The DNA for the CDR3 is TGTGCCAGCAGTTTGAGAGGGAGGGGCACAGATACGCAGTATTTT. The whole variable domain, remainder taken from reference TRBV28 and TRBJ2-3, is DVKVTQSSRYLVKRTGEKVFLECVQDMDHENMFWYRQDPGLGLRLIYFSYDVKMKEKGDIPEGYSVSREKKERFSLILESASTNQTSMYLCASSLRGRGTDTQYFGPGTRLTVL.